This T cell receptor (beta chain) was recovered during a study of T-cell reconstitution after alpha-beta-depleted transplantation in children. Overall study results and limits: From surviving recipient T cells and thymic progenitors came the high day-60 TCRbeta diversity observed in some patients. Several hundred expanded graft clones reportedly supplied alpha-beta T cells about two months after transplant. T-cell numbers and diversity, one year after transplant, stemmed largely from T cells that were newly produced.

Researchers prepared the TCRbeta library using unique molecular identifiers, the study reports. TCRdb redid the calling of the PCR reads with MiXCR, one entry per CDR3 protein. The sample records about 170,000 distinct CDR3 sequences, approximately 12% being singletons. V lost 3 bases and J lost 0; bases outside the gene matches: 6. Germline V gene sequence: CDR1 GTSNPN, CDR2 SVGIG (reference sequence). There are 16 residues in the CDR3. Comments on this clonotype: Its antigen is not identified.

Specimen: PBMCs, collected before TCRalphabeta/CD19-depleted stem cell transplant. The clonotype originates from a boy aged 2 to 10 with acute myeloid leukemia, due to receive a stem cell transplant. The gene calls are TRBV30 and TRBJ2-5; 11 bases are a match to TRBD2. CDR3 in DNA: TGTGCCTGGAGAGCCGGGACTAGCGGATACCAAGAGACCCAGTACTTC. Translation: CAWRAGTSGYQETQYF.